The entry that follows covers one T cell receptor (beta chain) sequence. The data were obtained in a study of neurological immune-mediated disorders. TCRdb passed the 5' RACE reads through MiXCR, listing each CDR3 protein once. The sample gives tens of thousands of distinct CDR3 sequences, about an eighth of which show up once; 1.3% is in the top ten. Germline CDR1 and CDR2: LNHNV and YYDKDF (reference sequence). This CDR3 has 14 residues. The V gene lost 6 bases and the J gene lost 2 bases, with 12 bases spanning the gap. Sequencing was done on a sample of PBMCs. This TCR came from a female donor in good health. J is TRBJ2-3 and V is TRBV15; no firm D call. The CDR3 DNA sequence: TGTGCCACCAGAATCAGTGCGTTCACAGATACGCAGTATTTT. Protein: CATRISAFTDTQYF.